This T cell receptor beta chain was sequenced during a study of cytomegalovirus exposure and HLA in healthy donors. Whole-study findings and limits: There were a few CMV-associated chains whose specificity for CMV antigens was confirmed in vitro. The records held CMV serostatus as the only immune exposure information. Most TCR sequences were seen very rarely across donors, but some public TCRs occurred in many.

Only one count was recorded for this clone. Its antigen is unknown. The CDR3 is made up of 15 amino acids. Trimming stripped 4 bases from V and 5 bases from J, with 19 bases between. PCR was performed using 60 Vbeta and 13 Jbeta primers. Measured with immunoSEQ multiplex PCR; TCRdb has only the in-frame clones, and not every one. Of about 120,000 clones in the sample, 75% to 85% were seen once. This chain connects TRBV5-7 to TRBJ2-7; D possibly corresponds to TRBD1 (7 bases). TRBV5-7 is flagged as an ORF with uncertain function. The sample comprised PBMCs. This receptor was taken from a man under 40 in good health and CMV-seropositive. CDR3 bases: TGTGCCAGCAGCGTTTTTCAGGGGGGAAAGAACGAGCAGTACTTC. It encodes CASSVFQGGKNEQYF.